The source of this T cell receptor (beta chain) is a study of blood T cell repertoires in COVID-19. Study overall: Sample material is recorded as cDNA or gDNA derived from T cells, B-cell-depleted T cells, or PBMCs.

Profiling relied on immunoSEQ multiplex PCR, and the TCRdb table lists in-frame clones only, not all of them. The repertoire holds 250,000 to 300,000 clones, roughly 89% seen once, with roughly 4.5% in the top ten. V lost 5 bases to trimming and J lost 6 bases, with 13 bases between them. CDR3 size: 13 residues. Germline V gives CDR1 SGHTA, CDR2 FQGTGA. Specimen: peripheral blood. The receptor's source is a woman aged 40 to 49 who had recovered from COVID-19. This chain links TRBV7-3 with TRBJ1-1; D ambiguous. CDR3: CASSPTPESEAFF. The DNA for the CDR3 is TGTGCCAGCAGCCCAACCCCGGAGTCTGAAGCTTTCTTT.